This T cell receptor beta chain was recorded in a study of blood T cell repertoires in COVID-19. Method: immunoSEQ multiplex PCR; TCRdb's copy keeps in-frame clones and lacks some. The repertoire includes about 140,000 clones, roughly 80% of them detected once, and 3.5% to 4% sits in the top ten. The TCR originated in a man aged 65 to 79 who had recovered from COVID-19. Sequenced material: peripheral blood.

This CDR3 reads CASSSIVNTEAFF. The CDR3, as DNA: TGTGCCAGCAGCTCAATAGTGAACACTGAAGCTTTCTTT. The chain joins TRBV3-1 (or the pseudogene TRBV3-2) to TRBJ1-1; D unclear. From germline, CDR1 is LGHDT and CDR2 YNNKEL (reference sequence). The CDR3 covers 13 residues. The V end lost 5 bases, the J end lost 0 bases, and 7 bases lay between the germline ends.